A single sample gave rise to the 25 T cell receptor beta chains below, sequenced in a study of CD8+CD57+ T cells in acquired aplastic anemia. Patients chosen for sequencing had CD8+CD57+ cells that had expanded, as shown by flow cytometry. Genomic DNA, serving as template, underwent TCR beta VDJ and CDR3 profiling. MiXCR was run by TCRdb on the reads, yielding one entry per CDR3 protein. The sample contains approximately 150,000 distinct CDR3 sequences, 70% to 75% of which appear only once. What was sequenced was sorted CD4+, CD8+, or CD8+CD57+ T cells (not recorded which) from PBMCs. Receptors originate from a human donor with aplastic anemia.

This clonotype was recorded a few times. J is TRBJ2-3 and V is TRBV24-1; TRBD2 aligns across 10 bases. Per the germline V gene, CDR1 is KGHDR and CDR2 is SFDVKD. This CDR3 contains 16 residues. Germline trimming cut 4 bases from V and 0 bases from J; bases unmatched to any gene: 3. CDR3 sequence (DNA): TGTGCCACCAGTGACGATAGCGGGAGGAGCACAGATACGCAGTATTTT. It encodes CATSDDSGRSTDTQYF.

Points on this clonotype: The junction and the germline gene differ at one end; a read error may be behind it. The V call is TRBV29-1, the J call TRBJ2-1; TRBD1 might be the D (6 bases). The length of the CDR3 is 12 residues. The germline gives CDR1 SQVTM, CDR2 ANQGSEA. The CDR3 bases are TGCAGCGTCCAAAGGGGGAACAATGAGCAGTTCTTT. Its translation is CSVQRGNNEQFF.

The genes are TRBV7-3 and TRBJ2-1; D gene unclear. The germline V gene encodes CDR1 SGHTA and CDR2 FQGTGA. This CDR3 region has 16 residues. Trimming removed 4 bases from V and 0 bases from J, with 13 bases in between. The CDR3 sequence: CASSSDSSSSYNEQFF. CDR3 nucleotide sequence: TGTGCCAGCAGCTCCGATTCGTCTAGCTCCTACAATGAGCAGTTCTTC.

This clonotype has more than one count but fewer than ten. This chain uses TRBV20-1 with TRBJ1-1, with D perhaps matching TRBD1 (5 bases). Trimming shortened V by 4 bases and J by 5 bases, and 11 bases separated the two germline ends. Germline CDR1 is DFQATT and CDR2 is SNEGSKA (reference sequence). This CDR3 is 12 amino acids long. The CDR3 DNA reads TGCAGTGCTAAAGTCAGGGATACTGAAGCTTTCTTT. As protein: CSAKVRDTEAFF.

This clonotype was seen a handful of times. The chain recombines TRBV7-2 with TRBJ2-7, with D perhaps TRBD1 or TRBD2 (5 bases each). There are 14 residues in the CDR3. V lost 3 bases and J 5 bases, leaving 14 bases between the germline ends. From germline, CDR1 is SGHTA and CDR2 FQGNSA. The CDR3 reads CASSLRQGPNEQYF. In nucleotides, the CDR3 is TGTGCCAGCAGCTTGAGGCAGGGACCCAACGAGCAGTACTTC.

The table lists this clonotype with many counts. The chain combines TRBV20-1 with TRBJ2-7, with D possibly TRBD1 on 6 matching bases. The CDR3 extends over 14 amino acids. V was trimmed by 1 base and J by 0 bases, leaving 10 bases between them. CDR1 is DFQATT, CDR2 SNEGSKA, per germline (reference sequence). The CDR3 region has the DNA TGCAGTGCTAGAGGGACAGAGAGCTCCTACGAGCAGTACTTC. As protein: CSARGTESSYEQYF.

The rearrangement links TRBV20-1 to TRBJ2-7; unclear D gene. This CDR3 comprises 12 residues. CDR1 and CDR2 (germline): DFQATT, SNEGSKA (reference sequence). The V end lost 5 bases, the J end lost 1 base, and 9 bases lay between the germline ends. The CDR3 is CSAGLDSYEQYF. The CDR3 DNA reads TGCAGTGCTGGGCTTGATTCCTACGAGCAGTACTTC.

CDR3 sequence: CSVPSGGGTDTQYF. The CDR3 nucleotides read TGCAGCGTCCCCTCAGGGGGCGGCACAGATACGCAGTATTTT. V is TRBV29-1 and J is TRBJ2-3; TRBD1 agrees at 8 bases. CDR1 and CDR2 (germline): SQVTM, ANQGSEA. Trimming at V came to 6 bases and at J to 1 base, leaving 6 bases not matched to a gene. The CDR3 runs to 14 residues.

The genes are TRBV15 and TRBJ2-5; D unresolved. This CDR3 contains 15 residues. Germline values: CDR1 LNHNV, CDR2 YYDKDF (reference sequence). The ends were cut back, 1 base at V and 1 base at J, with 10 bases in the middle. The CDR3: CATSRGGPSQETQYF. The CDR3 DNA reads TGTGCCACCAGCAGAGGGGGTCCCTCCCAAGAGACCCAGTACTTC.

This clonotype was detected ten times or more. The CDR3 DNA is TGTGCCAGCAGCTTCGGGACAGAGCAGTTCTTC. Protein: CASSFGTEQFF. This sequence joins TRBV27 and TRBJ2-1, with a possible D match to TRBD1 (6 bases). Germline assignment: CDR1 MNHEY and CDR2 SMNVEV (reference sequence). The length of the CDR3 is 11 residues. Trimming removed 6 bases at V and 10 bases at J, with 10 bases between.

The V gene is TRBV19, the J gene TRBJ1-5; 7 positions agree with TRBD1. The CDR3 sequence is 13 residues long. Germline V gene lookup returns CDR1 LNHDA and CDR2 SQIVND (reference sequence). The V and J ends lost 9 bases and 6 bases, in that order; junction bases with no gene match: 8. CDR3 protein: CASSGQVGQPQHF. The CDR3 nucleotides read TGTGCCAGCTCAGGACAGGTGGGTCAGCCCCAGCATTTT.

The chain combines TRBV2 with TRBJ1-1; maybe TRBD1 (5 bases). This CDR3 spans 14 amino acids. V lost 7 bases and J lost 1, with 13 bases in between. Germline loops: CDR1 SNHLY, CDR2 FYNNEI. The CDR3 spells CASTLQGENTEAFF. The DNA of the CDR3 is TGTGCCAGCACCCTTCAGGGAGAGAACACTGAAGCTTTCTTT.

The genes are TRBV2 and TRBJ1-5; 8 bases match TRBD1. The CDR3 consists of 15 residues. Trimming removed 5 bases from V and 5 bases from J; junction bases left unmatched: 8. The germline CDR1 and CDR2 sequences are SNHLY and FYNNEI. This CDR3 reads CASSKLQGEYQPQHF. DNA of the CDR3: TGTGCCAGCAGTAAACTACAGGGGGAATATCAGCCCCAGCATTTT.

This clonotype was seen only a few times. In nucleotides, the CDR3 is TGTGCCAGTAGCAGCGGACTAGCGTCCTACGAGCAGTACTTC. It specifies CASSSGLASYEQYF. V usage is TRBV19 and J usage is TRBJ2-7; TRBD2 matches 9 bases. The germline V gene encodes CDR1 LNHDA and CDR2 SQIVND (reference sequence). This CDR3 spans 14 amino acids. The trim removed 6 bases at V and 1 base at J, leaving 4 bases unmatched.

The chain uses TRBV5-1 and TRBJ2-1; 9 bases align to TRBD1. The CDR3 spans 15 residues. The germline CDR1 and CDR2 sequences are SGHRS and YFSETQ. Unmatched junction bases numbered 10, after V lost 5 bases and J lost 7 bases. CDR3: CASSSPDRGVNEQFF. The CDR3 DNA is TGCGCCAGCAGTTCTCCGGACAGGGGAGTAAATGAGCAGTTCTTC.

V is TRBV7-9 and J is TRBJ2-2; either TRBD1 or TRBD2 may supply D (5 bases each). Trimming took off 3 bases at V and 6 bases at J, with 17 bases between the two ends. CDR3 length: 16 residues. The germline V gene has CDR1 SEHNR and CDR2 FQNEAQ (reference sequence). This chain's CDR3 is CASSLVWDAGAGELFF. The CDR3, as DNA: TGTGCCAGCAGCTTGGTGTGGGACGCCGGGGCCGGGGAGCTGTTTTTT.

The rearrangement joins TRBV9 to TRBJ1-3, with unresolved D. This CDR3 comprises 15 residues. CDR1 is SGDLS, CDR2 YYNGEE, per germline. Trimming stripped 0 bases from V and 0 bases from J, with 7 bases between. The CDR3 loop reads CASSVDPASGNTIYF. CDR3 nucleotides: TGTGCCAGCAGCGTAGACCCAGCCTCTGGAAACACCATATATTTT.

The rearrangement links TRBV29-1 to TRBJ2-1; tentatively, D is TRBD2 (6 bases). The CDR3 totals 13 residues. The germline V gene encodes CDR1 SQVTM and CDR2 ANQGSEA. The V and J ends lost 3 bases and 8 bases respectively, with 14 bases between them. CDR3 sequence (DNA): TGCAGCGTTGAGGGGAGGAGTTATTATGAGCAGTTCTTC. Its protein product is CSVEGRSYYEQFF.

The V call is TRBV30, the J call TRBJ1-6, with 7 bases lining up with TRBD1. The V gene end was trimmed by 3 bases and the J gene end by 9 bases; junction bases not matched to a gene: 11. The CDR3 covers 15 residues. CDR1 is GTSNPN, CDR2 SVGIG, per germline (reference sequence). The CDR3 sequence is CAWSRQGSLGSPLHF. CDR3 in DNA: TGTGCCTGGAGCCGACAGGGATCGTTGGGTTCACCCCTCCACTTT.

The chain joins TRBV2 to TRBJ1-2, with D hard to call. Trimming took 4 bases from V and 0 from J, leaving 24 bases between them. The CDR3 is made up of 19 amino acids. Germline lookup yields CDR1 SNHLY and CDR2 FYNNEI. The CDR3 is CASSAFRGGGPLANYGYTF. CDR3 nucleotide sequence: TGTGCCAGCAGTGCCTTCCGTGGAGGTGGGCCCCTAGCTAACTATGGCTACACCTTC.

The chain employs TRBV7-3 and TRBJ2-3, with TRBD1 as a possible D gene (6 bases). Germline CDR1 reads SGHTA; CDR2 reads FQGTGA. V dropped 5 bases and J dropped 2 bases, with 14 bases sitting between them. The CDR3 runs to 15 residues. For the CDR3, the DNA is TGTGCCAGCAGCGCACAACAGGGATTCACAGATACGCAGTATTTT. Its translation is CASSAQQGFTDTQYF. Combining the CDR3 with reference TRBV7-3 and TRBJ2-3 gives the whole variable domain GAGVSQTPSNKVTEKGKYVELRCDPISGHTALYWYRQSLGQGPEFLIYFQGTGAADDSGLPNDRFFAVRPEGSVSTLKIQRTERGDSAVYLCASSAQQGFTDTQYFGPGTRLTVL.

The chain couples TRBV24-1 to TRBJ1-2; D unclear. The V gene lost 2 bases and the J gene lost 2 bases, with 8 bases spanning the gap. Germline V lookup: CDR1 KGHDR, CDR2 SFDVKD. This CDR3 spans 14 amino acids. The CDR3 is CATSDWRANYGYTF. Here the CDR3 DNA reads TGTGCCACCAGTGATTGGAGGGCCAACTATGGCTACACCTTC.

V usage is TRBV19 and J usage is TRBJ1-4; D unclear. Looked up from germline, CDR1 is LNHDA and CDR2 is SQIVND (reference sequence). The germline V and J ends were trimmed by 1 base and 6 bases, with 9 bases remaining between them. CDR3 size: 14 residues. CDR3 region: CASSIGRSDEKLFF. The DNA for the CDR3 is TGTGCCAGTAGTATAGGCAGGTCGGATGAAAAACTGTTTTTT.

CDR3 region: CSASSDSGTGNTGELFF. CDR3 nucleotide sequence: TGCAGTGCCAGCAGTGACTCCGGGACAGGGAACACCGGGGAGCTGTTTTTT. This rearrangement joins TRBV20-1 to TRBJ2-2, with 8 bases matching TRBD1. The CDR3 length is 17 residues. V was pared by 6 bases and J by 1 base, with 13 bases of the junction left unmatched. Per germline, CDR1 DFQATT and CDR2 SNEGSKA (reference sequence).

Comments on this clonotype: At one end, the junction sequence differs from germline, possibly due to a read error. The rearrangement links TRBV7-7 to TRBJ2-3; 10 nucleotides line up with TRBD2. This CDR3 region has 15 residues. Germline CDR1 SSHAT, CDR2 FNYEAQ (reference sequence). The DNA for the CDR3 is TGTGCTAGCAGCTCTACTAGCGGGGGCACAGATACGCAGTATTTT. This encodes CASSSTSGGTDTQYF.